Included here is one T cell receptor (beta chain) sequence, with context. This sample is drawn from a study of blood T cell repertoires in COVID-19. Study information: Samples of COVID-19 (acute and convalescent) were obtained from the United States, Italy and Spain. The cDNA or gDNA used as material had been derived from T cells, B-cell-depleted T cells, or PBMCs.

Source study methods: Estimated nucleated cell counts came from reference gene primer amplification. Assay used: immunoSEQ multiplex PCR; TCRdb lists only in-frame clones, some missing. V and J calls and clone size come straight from that table; D and trimming were deduced from the DNA. This sample has roughly 160,000 clones, with under 85% found just once. Trimming removed 6 bases from V and 3 bases from J, with 14 bases in between. The length of the CDR3 is 15 residues. CDR1 and CDR2 from the germline V gene are MDHEN and SYDVKM. The chain couples TRBV28 to TRBJ1-4, with TRBD1 as a possible D gene (5 bases). The sequenced sample was peripheral blood. The sequence came from a man at least 80 years old with COVID-19, enrolled during active disease. The CDR3 DNA reads TGTGCCAGCAGCCGTAAGGGGAGGGCTAATGAAAAACTGTTTTTT. This translates into CASSRKGRANEKLFF.